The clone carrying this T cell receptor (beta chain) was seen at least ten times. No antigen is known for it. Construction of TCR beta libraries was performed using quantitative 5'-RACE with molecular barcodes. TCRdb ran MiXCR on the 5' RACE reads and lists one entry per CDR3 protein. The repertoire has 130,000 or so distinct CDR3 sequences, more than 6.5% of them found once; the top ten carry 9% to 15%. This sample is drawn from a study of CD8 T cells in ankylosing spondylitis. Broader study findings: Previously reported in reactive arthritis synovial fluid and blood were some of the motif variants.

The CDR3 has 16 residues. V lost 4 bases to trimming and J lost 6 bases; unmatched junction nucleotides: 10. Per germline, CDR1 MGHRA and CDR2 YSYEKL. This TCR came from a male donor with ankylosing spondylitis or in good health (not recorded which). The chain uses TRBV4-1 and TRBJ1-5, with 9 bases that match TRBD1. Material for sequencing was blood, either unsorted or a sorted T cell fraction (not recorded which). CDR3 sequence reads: CASSREGQGKGQPQHF. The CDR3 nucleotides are TGCGCCAGCAGCCGAGAGGGACAGGGTAAGGGTCAGCCCCAGCATTTT.